Below are 5 T cell receptor beta chains sequenced from a single sample in a study of type 1 and type 2 diabetes patients. PCR was run on genomic DNA. Amplification of the beta chain CDR3 used 30 forward and 13 reverse multiplex primers. TCRdb reprocessed the multiplex PCR reads with MiXCR, giving one entry per CDR3 protein. The sample holds about 250,000 distinct CDR3 sequences, roughly 48% seen once. Source material: peripheral blood mononuclear cells (PBMCs). These receptor sequences come from a man between 18 and 35 years old with type 2 diabetes.

The chain employs TRBV19 and TRBJ2-5, with D possibly called TRBD1 or TRBD2 (6 bases each). The J call may be incorrect, as the DNA end agrees better with TRBJ2-1. The CDR3 spans 13 residues. CDR1 and CDR2 from the germline V gene are LNHDA and SQIVND (reference sequence). The CDR3 region has the DNA TGTGCCAGTAAGGGTTGGGGGGCGGGTGAGCAGTTCTTC. Translation gives CASKGWGAGEQFF.

The V call is TRBV7-3, the J call TRBJ2-7; D perhaps matches TRBD2 (6 bases). Germline CDR1 SGHTA, CDR2 FQGTGA. Between the trimmed V and J ends, which lost 5 bases and 5 bases, there was a span of 13 bases. CDR3 length: 13 amino acids. The CDR3 loop reads CASSPPGRHEQYF. CDR3 DNA: TGTGCCAGCAGCCCCCCAGGGAGGCACGAGCAGTACTTC.

This CDR3 reads CASSRQGGDPQTNYGYTF. The CDR3 coding sequence is TGTGCCAGTAGCCGACAGGGTGGAGACCCGCAAACTAACTATGGCTACACCTTC. V and J are TRBV19 and TRBJ1-2; 7 nucleotides agree with TRBD1. Looked up from germline, CDR1 is LNHDA and CDR2 is SQIVND (reference sequence). The CDR3 contains 18 residues. With V trimmed by 6 bases and J by 0 bases, 16 bases remained unmatched.

This clonotype was seen a few times. The chain recombines TRBV5-1 with TRBJ1-1; 9 bases are shared with TRBD1. The CDR3 covers 14 residues. V lost 1 base, J lost 8 bases, and 6 bases stayed unmatched. Germline values: CDR1 SGHRS, CDR2 YFSETQ. The CDR3 loop reads CASSLPGQGLEAFF. The DNA for the CDR3 is TGCGCCAGCAGCTTGCCGGGACAGGGTCTGGAAGCTTTCTTT.

Concerning this clonotype itself: A much larger clone lies a single base off, so this may be a read error. The V gene is TRBV10-3, the J gene TRBJ2-7; D unresolved. Germline CDR1 reads ENHRY; CDR2 reads SYGVKD. This CDR3 contains 13 residues. V was pared by 3 bases and J by 4 bases, with 10 bases between. CDR3 in amino acids: CAISDFQSYEQYF. The CDR3 coding sequence is TGTGCCATCAGTGACTTCCAGAGTTACGAGCAGTACTTC.